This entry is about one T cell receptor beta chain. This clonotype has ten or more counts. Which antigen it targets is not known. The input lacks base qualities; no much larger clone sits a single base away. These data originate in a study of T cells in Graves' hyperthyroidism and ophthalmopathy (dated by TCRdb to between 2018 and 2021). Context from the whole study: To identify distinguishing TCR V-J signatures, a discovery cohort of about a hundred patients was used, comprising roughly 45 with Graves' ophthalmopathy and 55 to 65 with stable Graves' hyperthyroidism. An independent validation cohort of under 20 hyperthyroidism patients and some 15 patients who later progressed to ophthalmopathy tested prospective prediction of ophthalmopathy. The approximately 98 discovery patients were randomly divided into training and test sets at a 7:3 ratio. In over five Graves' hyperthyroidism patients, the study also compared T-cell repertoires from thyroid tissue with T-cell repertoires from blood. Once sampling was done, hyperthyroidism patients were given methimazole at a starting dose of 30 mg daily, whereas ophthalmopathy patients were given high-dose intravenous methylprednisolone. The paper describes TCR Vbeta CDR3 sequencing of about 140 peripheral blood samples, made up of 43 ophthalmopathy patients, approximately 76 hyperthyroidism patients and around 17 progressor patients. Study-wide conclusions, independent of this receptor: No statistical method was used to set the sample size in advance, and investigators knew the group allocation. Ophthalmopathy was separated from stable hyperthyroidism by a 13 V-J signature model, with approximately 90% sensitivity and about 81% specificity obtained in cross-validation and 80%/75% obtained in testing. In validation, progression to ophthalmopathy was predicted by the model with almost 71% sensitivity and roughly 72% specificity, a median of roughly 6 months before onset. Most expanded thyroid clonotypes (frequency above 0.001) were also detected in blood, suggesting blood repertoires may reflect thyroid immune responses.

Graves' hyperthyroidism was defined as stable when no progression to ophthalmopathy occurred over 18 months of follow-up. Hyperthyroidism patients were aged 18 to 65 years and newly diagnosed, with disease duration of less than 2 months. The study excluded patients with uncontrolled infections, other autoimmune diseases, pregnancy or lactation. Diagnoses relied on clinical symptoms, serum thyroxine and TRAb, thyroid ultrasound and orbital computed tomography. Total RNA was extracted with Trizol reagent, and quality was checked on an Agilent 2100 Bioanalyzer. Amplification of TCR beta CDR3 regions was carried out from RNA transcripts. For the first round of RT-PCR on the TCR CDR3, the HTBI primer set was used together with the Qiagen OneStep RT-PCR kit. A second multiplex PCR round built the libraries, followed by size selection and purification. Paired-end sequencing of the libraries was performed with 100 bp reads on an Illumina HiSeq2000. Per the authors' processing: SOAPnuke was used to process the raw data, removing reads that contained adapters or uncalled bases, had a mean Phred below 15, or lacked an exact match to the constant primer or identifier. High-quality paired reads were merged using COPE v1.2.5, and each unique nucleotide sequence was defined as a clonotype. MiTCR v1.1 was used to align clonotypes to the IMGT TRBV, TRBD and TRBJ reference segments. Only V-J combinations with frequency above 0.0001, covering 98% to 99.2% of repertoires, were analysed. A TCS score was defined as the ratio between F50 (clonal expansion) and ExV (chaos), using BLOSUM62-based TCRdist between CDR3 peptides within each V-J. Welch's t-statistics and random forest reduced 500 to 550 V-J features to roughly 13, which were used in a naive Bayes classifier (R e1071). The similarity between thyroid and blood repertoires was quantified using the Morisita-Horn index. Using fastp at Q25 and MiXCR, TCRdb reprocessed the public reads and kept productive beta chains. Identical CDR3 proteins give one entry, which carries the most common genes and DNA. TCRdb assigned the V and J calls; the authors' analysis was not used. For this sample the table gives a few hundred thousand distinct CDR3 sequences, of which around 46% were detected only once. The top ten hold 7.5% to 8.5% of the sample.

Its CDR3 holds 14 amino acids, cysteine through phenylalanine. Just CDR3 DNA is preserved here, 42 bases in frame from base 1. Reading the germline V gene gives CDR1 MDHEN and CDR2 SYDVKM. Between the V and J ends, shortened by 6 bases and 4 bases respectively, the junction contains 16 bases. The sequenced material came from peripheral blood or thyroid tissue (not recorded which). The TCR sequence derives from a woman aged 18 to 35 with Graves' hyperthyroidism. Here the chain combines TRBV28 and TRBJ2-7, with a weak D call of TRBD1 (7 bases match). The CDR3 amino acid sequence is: CASRGGQDLYEQYF. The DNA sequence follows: TGTGCCAGCAGGGGAGGACAGGACCTTTACGAGCAGTACTTC.